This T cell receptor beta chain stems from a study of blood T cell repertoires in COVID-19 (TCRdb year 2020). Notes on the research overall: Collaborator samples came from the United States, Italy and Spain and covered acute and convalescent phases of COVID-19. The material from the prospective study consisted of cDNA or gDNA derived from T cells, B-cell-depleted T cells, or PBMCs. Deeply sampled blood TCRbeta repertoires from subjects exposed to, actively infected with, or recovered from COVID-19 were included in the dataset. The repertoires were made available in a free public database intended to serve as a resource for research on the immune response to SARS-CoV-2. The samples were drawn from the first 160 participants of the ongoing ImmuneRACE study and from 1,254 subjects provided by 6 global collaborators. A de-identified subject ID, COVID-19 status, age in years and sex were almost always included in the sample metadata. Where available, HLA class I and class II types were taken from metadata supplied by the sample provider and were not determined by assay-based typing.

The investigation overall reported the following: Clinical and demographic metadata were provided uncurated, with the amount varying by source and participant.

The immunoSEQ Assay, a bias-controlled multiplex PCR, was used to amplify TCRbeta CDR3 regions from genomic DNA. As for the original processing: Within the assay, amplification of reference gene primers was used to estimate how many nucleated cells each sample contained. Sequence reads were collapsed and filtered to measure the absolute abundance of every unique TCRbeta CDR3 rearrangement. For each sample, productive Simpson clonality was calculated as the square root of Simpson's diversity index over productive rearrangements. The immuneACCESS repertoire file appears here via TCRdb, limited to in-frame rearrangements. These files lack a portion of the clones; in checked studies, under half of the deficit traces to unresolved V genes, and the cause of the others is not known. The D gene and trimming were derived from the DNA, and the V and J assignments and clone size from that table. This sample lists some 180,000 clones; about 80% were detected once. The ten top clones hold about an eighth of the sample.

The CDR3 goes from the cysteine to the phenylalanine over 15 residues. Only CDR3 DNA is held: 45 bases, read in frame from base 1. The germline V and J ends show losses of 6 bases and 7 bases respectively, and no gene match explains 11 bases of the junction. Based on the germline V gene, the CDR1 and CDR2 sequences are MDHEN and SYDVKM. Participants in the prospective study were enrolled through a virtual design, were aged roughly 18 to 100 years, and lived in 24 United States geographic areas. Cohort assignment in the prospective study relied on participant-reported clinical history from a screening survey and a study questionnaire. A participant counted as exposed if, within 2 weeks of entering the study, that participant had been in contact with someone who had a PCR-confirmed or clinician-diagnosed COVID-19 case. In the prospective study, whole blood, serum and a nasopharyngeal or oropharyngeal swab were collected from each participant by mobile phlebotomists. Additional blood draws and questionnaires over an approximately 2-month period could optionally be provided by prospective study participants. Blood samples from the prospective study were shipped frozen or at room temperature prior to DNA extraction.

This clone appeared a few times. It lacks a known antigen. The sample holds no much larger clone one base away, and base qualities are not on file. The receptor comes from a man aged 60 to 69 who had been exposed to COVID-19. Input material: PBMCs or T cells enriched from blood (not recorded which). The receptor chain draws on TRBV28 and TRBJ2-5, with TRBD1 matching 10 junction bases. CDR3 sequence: CASSFTGTGVRTQYF. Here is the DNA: TGTGCCAGCAGCTTCACCGGGACAGGGGTTCGGACCCAGTACTTC.